These 12 T cell receptor beta chains were sequenced from one sample in a study of blood T cell repertoires in COVID-19. TCRdb's table, derived via immunoSEQ multiplex PCR, lists solely in-frame clones and lacks some. The sample carries around 290,000 clones, about 87% recorded once. The sample comprised peripheral blood. These receptor sequences come from a woman aged 45 to 65 who had recovered from COVID-19.

This clone was detected only once. The chain is built from TRBV27 and TRBJ1-4; D is unresolved. CDR3 length: 16 residues. The germline V and J ends were trimmed by 5 bases and 8 bases, with 21 bases remaining between them. The germline CDR1 and CDR2 sequences are MNHEY and SMNVEV (reference sequence). This chain's CDR3 is CASSPLSPPRGEKLFF. The CDR3 DNA is TGTGCCAGCAGTCCCTTAAGCCCTCCTCGGGGAGAAAAACTGTTTTTT.

V and J are TRBV7-2 and TRBJ1-1; D perhaps matches TRBD1 (5 bases). Germline loops: CDR1 SGHTA, CDR2 FQGNSA. This CDR3 is built from 13 residues. Trimming stripped 1 base from V and 3 bases from J, with 6 bases between. DNA for the CDR3: TGTGCCAGCAGCTTAGTGACAGACACTGAAGCTTTCTTT. Protein product: CASSLVTDTEAFF. The full variable domain, in which reference TRBV7-2 and TRBJ1-1 provide the parts outside the CDR3, is GAGVSQSPSNKVTEKGKDVELRCDPISGHTALYWYRQSLGQGLEFLIYFQGNSAPDKSGLPSDRFSAERTGGSVSTLTIQRTQQEDSAVYLCASSLVTDTEAFFGQGTRLTVV.

This chain connects TRBV13 to TRBJ1-3; tentatively, D is TRBD1 (5 bases). The CDR3 loop spans 14 amino acids. Germline V gives CDR1 PRHDT, CDR2 FYEKMQ (reference sequence). V was pared by 8 bases and J by 3 bases, with 14 bases between. The CDR3 DNA reads as TGTGCCAGCGCGACCGGGGGAGTTGGAAACACCATATATTTT. Translating gives CASATGGVGNTIYF.

The chain is built from TRBV4-1 and TRBJ1-4, with 11 bases identical to TRBD1. V shed 3 bases, J shed 3 bases, and the junction held 3 bases outside the gene matches. Germline values: CDR1 MGHRA, CDR2 YSYEKL. There are 16 residues in the CDR3. CDR3 in DNA: TGCGCCAGCAGCCACGGACAGGGGGCATCTAATGAAAAACTGTTTTTT. Translation: CASSHGQGASNEKLFF.

Many counts were recorded for this clone. The chain employs TRBV6-2 or TRBV6-3 and TRBJ2-1; 8 bases are a match to TRBD2. The CDR3 consists of 15 residues. Unmatched junction bases numbered 8, after V lost 0 bases and J lost 10 bases. The germline gives CDR1 MNHEY, CDR2 SVGEGT. The chain's CDR3 is CASSYSGGGTAEQFF. CDR3 nucleotide sequence: TGTGCCAGCAGTTACTCGGGCGGGGGGACCGCCGAGCAGTTCTTC.

This sequence joins TRBV27 and TRBJ1-2; possibly TRBD1 for D (5 bases). V was cut by 6 bases and J by 4 bases, with 15 bases left in between. From germline, CDR1 is MNHEY and CDR2 SMNVEV (reference sequence). The CDR3 is 14 residues long. CDR3: CASRPNGGSYGYTF. CDR3 DNA: TGTGCCAGCAGGCCAAACGGGGGTTCCTATGGCTACACCTTC.

This clone appeared once. The rearrangement joins TRBV30 to TRBJ1-1, with 7 bases matching TRBD1. CDR3 size: 13 residues. V was pared by 5 bases and J by 3 bases, with 6 bases of the junction left unmatched. The germline CDR1 and CDR2 sequences are GTSNPN and SVGIG (reference sequence). CDR3 nucleotide sequence: TGTGCCTGGGCTTTCACAGGGGACACTGAAGCTTTCTTT. Protein sequence: CAWAFTGDTEAFF. The full variable domain, its missing parts supplied by reference TRBV30 and TRBJ1-1, is SQTIHQWPATLVQPVGSPLSLECTVEGTSNPNLYWYRQAAGRGLQLLFYSVGIGQISSEVPQNLSASRPQDRQFILSSKKLLLSDSGFYLCAWAFTGDTEAFFGQGTRLTVV.

The chain couples TRBV28 to TRBJ1-5; no clear D gene. Trimming cost V 6 bases and J 3 bases, with 12 bases left between them. CDR1 is MDHEN and CDR2 is SYDVKM in the germline V gene. CDR3 size: 14 residues. CDR3: CASSPAGLNQPQHF. Written as DNA, the CDR3 is TGTGCCAGCAGCCCGGCGGGCCTCAATCAGCCCCAGCATTTT.

This clone was observed a single time. The chain joins TRBV7-2 to TRBJ2-5, with 10 positions matching TRBD2. J was trimmed by 1 base and V by 2 bases; bases with no gene match: 10. Germline-derived CDR1 and CDR2 are SGHTA and FQGNSA. This CDR3 region has 18 residues. The CDR3 region is CASSLPLAGLKLQETQYF. The CDR3 nucleotides read TGTGCCAGCAGCTTACCACTAGCGGGGCTAAAACTCCAAGAGACCCAGTACTTC. Drawing the rest from reference TRBV7-2 and TRBJ2-5, the complete variable domain is GAGVSQSPSNKVTEKGKDVELRCDPISGHTALYWYRQSLGQGLEFLIYFQGNSAPDKSGLPSDRFSAERTGGSVSTLTIQRTQQEDSAVYLCASSLPLAGLKLQETQYFGPGTRLLVL.

As to this clone: This CDR3 is also generated by other DNA sequences in the sample. The chain couples TRBV20-1 to TRBJ2-7; no reliable D call. Deletions cut 2 bases from V and 6 bases from J, with 8 bases between. The CDR3 spans 11 residues. Germline CDR1 reads DFQATT; CDR2 reads SNEGSKA (reference sequence). The CDR3 here is CSARSGFEQYF. DNA for the CDR3: TGCAGTGCTAGATCCGGGTTCGAGCAGTACTTC.

The V call is TRBV5-6, the J call TRBJ2-2, with 7 bases lining up with TRBD2. CDR1 and CDR2 (germline): SGHDT, YYEEEE. Trimming took 4 bases from V and 2 from J; bases not matched to a gene: 14. There are 18 residues in the CDR3. In nucleotides, the CDR3 is TGTGCCAGCAGCCCGGGGGGACTCCCTATATTAAACACCGGGGAGCTGTTTTTT. Residues: CASSPGGLPILNTGELFF.

The rearrangement links TRBV5-1 to TRBJ1-5; D gene ambiguous. The CDR3 is made up of 15 amino acids. Trimming left V 0 bases short and J 6 bases short, with 13 bases between. Germline CDR1 reads SGHRS; CDR2 reads YFSETQ. In DNA, the CDR3 is TGCGCCAGCAGCTTGGATGGACTCGAGGGTCAGCCCCAGCATTTT. This sequence encodes CASSLDGLEGQPQHF.